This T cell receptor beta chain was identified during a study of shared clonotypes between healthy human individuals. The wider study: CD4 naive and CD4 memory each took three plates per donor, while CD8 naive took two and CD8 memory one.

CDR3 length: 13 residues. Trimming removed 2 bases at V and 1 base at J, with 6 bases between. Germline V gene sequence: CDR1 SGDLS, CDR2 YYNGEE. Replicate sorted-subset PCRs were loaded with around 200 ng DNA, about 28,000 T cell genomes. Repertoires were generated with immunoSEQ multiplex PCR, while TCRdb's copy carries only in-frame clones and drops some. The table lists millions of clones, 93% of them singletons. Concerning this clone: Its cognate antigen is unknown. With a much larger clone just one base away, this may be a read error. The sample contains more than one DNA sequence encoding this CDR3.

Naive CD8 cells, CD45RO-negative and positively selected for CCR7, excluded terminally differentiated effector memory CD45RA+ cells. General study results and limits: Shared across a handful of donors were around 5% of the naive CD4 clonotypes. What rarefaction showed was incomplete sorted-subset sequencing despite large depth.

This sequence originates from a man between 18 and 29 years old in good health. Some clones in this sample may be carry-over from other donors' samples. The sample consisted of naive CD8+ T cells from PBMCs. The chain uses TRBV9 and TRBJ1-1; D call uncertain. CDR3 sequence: CASSVWGNTEAFF. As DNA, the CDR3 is TGTGCCAGCAGCGTCTGGGGGAACACTGAAGCTTTCTTT.